Below are 26 T cell receptor beta chains sequenced from a single sample in a study of T cells in women clearing cervical HPV infection. Libraries were prepared by immunoSEQ multiplex PCR; TCRdb keeps only in-frame clonotypes and omits some of them. The sample's table shows some 20,000 clones. The source material was blood buffy coat. These receptors came from a woman aged 18-70 years with a cervical HPV16 infection that either progressed to CIN3+ or cleared (not recorded which).

The CDR3 bases that were read are TGCAGCGTCGCAAGACTAGCGGGAGAAGATACG. Its translation: CSVARLAGEDT. The whole CDR3 sequence reads CSVARLAGEDTQYF. The chain employs TRBV29-1 and TRBJ2-3, with 12 bases fitting TRBD2. The read finishes 3 residues shy of the CDR3 end, and the germline J gene is used to complete it. This CDR3 comprises 14 residues. Germline V gives CDR1 SQVTM, CDR2 ANQGSEA. Trimming cost V 6 bases and J 5 bases; bases outside gene matches: 6.

Partial CDR3 DNA: TGTGCCAGTAAGTTAGGGACAGGCGTTTATAGCAATCAGCCC. Its protein is CASKLGTGVYSNQP. The complete CDR3 sequence is CASKLGTGVYSNQPQHF. The chain carries TRBV19 and TRBJ1-5; TRBD1 aligns across 8 bases. The sequenced fragment ends 3 residues before the CDR3 boundary, so the rest is inferred from the germline J gene. CDR1 LNHDA and CDR2 SQIVND come from the germline V gene (reference sequence). Germline trimming cut 7 bases from V and 0 bases from J; bases unmatched to any gene: 11. The CDR3 has 17 residues.

Details on this clone: The CDR3 end falls 3 residues outside the read, so it is completed with the germline J gene. V and J are TRBV19 and TRBJ2-4; 8 bases match TRBD1. Germline CDR1 LNHDA, CDR2 SQIVND (reference sequence). This CDR3 is 15 amino acids long. V shed 6 bases, J shed 2 bases, and the junction held 6 bases outside the gene matches. CDR3 protein: CASRETGVTKNIQYF. The part of the CDR3 DNA that was read is TGTGCCAGTAGGGAGACAGGGGTAACCAAAAACATT.

Notes on this clone: The CDR3 end is not reached by the read, which stops 3 residues before it; the germline J gene fills it in. The sample contains more than one DNA sequence encoding this CDR3. V usage is TRBV7-9 and J usage is TRBJ1-1; 10 nucleotides line up with TRBD1. CDR1 is SEHNR and CDR2 is FQNEAQ in the germline V gene (reference sequence). Unmatched junction bases numbered 5, after V lost 5 bases and J lost 2 bases. The CDR3 is made up of 15 amino acids. The CDR3 DNA, read in part, is TGTGCCAGCAGCCCGCTGACAGGGGGCAACACTGAA. Amino acid sequence: CASSPLTGGNTE. The whole CDR3 is CASSPLTGGNTEAFF.

Notes on this clone: Coverage ceases 3 residues before the CDR3 finishes, and the germline J gene fills in the end. V gene TRBV19 combines with J gene TRBJ2-7; 8 nucleotides match TRBD2. The CDR3 runs to 14 residues. CDR1 and CDR2 (germline): LNHDA, SQIVND (reference sequence). With 7 bases clipped from V and 0 bases from J, the junction kept 5 bases outside the gene matches. CDR3 in amino acids: CASTASGHSYEQYF. Partial CDR3 DNA: TGTGCCAGTACCGCTAGCGGGCACTCCTACGAG.

Comment on this clone: One end of the junction does not line up with germline, which may come from a read error. The read ends 3 residues before the CDR3 terminus; that terminus is restored from the germline J gene. The rearrangement links TRBV4-2 to TRBJ2-7; 9 nucleotides match TRBD1. This CDR3 region has 16 residues. From germline, CDR1 is LGHNA and CDR2 YNFKEQ. The chain's CDR3 is CASSQVRDRAPYEQYF. The CDR3 bases that were read are TGCGCCAGCAGCCAAGTACGGGACAGGGCGCCCTACGAG.

Details on this clone: The read ends 3 residues shy of where the CDR3 ends; the end is completed using the germline J gene. The rearrangement uses TRBV2 and TRBJ2-1, with TRBD2 as a possible D gene (6 bases). Germline loops: CDR1 SNHLY, CDR2 FYNNEI. CDR3 length equals 15 residues. The V and J ends lost 4 bases and 4 bases respectively, with 14 bases between them. The CDR3 bases that were read are TGTGCCAGCAGTGTATCCGGGAGCGGGTACAATGAG. It codes for CASSVSGSGYNE. The CDR3 reads in full as CASSVSGSGYNEQFF. The complete variable domain, with remaining parts taken from reference TRBV2 and TRBJ2-1, reads EPEVTQTPSHQVTQMGQEVILRCVPISNHLYFYWYRQILGQKVEFLVSFYNNEISEKSEIFDDQFSVERPDGSNFTLKIRSTKLEDSAMYFCASSVSGSGYNEQFFGPGTRLTVL.

For this clone: The read ends 3 residues early relative to the CDR3; the germline J gene fills the gap. The chain has TRBV18 and TRBJ2-4, with 8 bases fitting TRBD1. Germline CDR1 KGHSH, CDR2 LQKENI. The CDR3 runs 14 residues. Partial CDR3 DNA: TGTGCCAGCTCACCTCTGGACAGGGAGTATGGT. This sequence encodes CASSPLDREYG. The full CDR3 protein reads CASSPLDREYGQYF.

On this clone: The read terminates 3 residues ahead of where the CDR3 ends, so the germline J gene completes it. The V gene is TRBV20-1, the J gene TRBJ2-6, with D perhaps matching TRBD1 (5 bases). Per germline, CDR1 DFQATT and CDR2 SNEGSKA (reference sequence). Trimming stripped 5 bases from V and 1 base from J, with 9 bases between. The CDR3 is 14 residues long. The sequenced part of the CDR3 DNA is TGCAGTGCTTGGGGCTCTTCTGGGGCCAACGTC. Translating it yields CSAWGSSGANV. The whole CDR3 protein is CSAWGSSGANVLTF.

About this clone: Read sequence stops 3 residues before the CDR3 end, and the germline J gene provides the missing end. This chain uses TRBV19 with TRBJ1-6; perhaps TRBD1 as D (5 bases). CDR3 size: 15 residues. Looked up from germline, CDR1 is LNHDA and CDR2 is SQIVND (reference sequence). The germline V and J ends were trimmed by 5 bases and 5 bases, with 13 bases remaining between them. The CDR3 is CASSVAGFDNSPLHF. The CDR3 bases that were read are TGTGCCAGTAGTGTCGCAGGGTTCGATAATTCACCC.

On this clone: Sequencing ends 3 residues short of the CDR3 end; the germline J gene provides the rest. This chain links TRBV4-2 with TRBJ2-5, with D maybe TRBD2 (5 bases). The CDR3 is made up of 15 amino acids. Germline CDR1 is LGHNA and CDR2 is YNFKEQ. V lost 1 base, J lost 1 base, and 10 bases lay in between. This CDR3 reads CASSQASGLQETQYF. The CDR3 bases that were read are TGTGCCAGCAGCCAAGCGTCAGGACTCCAAGAGACC.

Regarding this clone: Read data end 3 residues before the CDR3 end; the end is taken from the germline J gene. This chain links TRBV30 with TRBJ2-2, with TRBD1 matching 9 bases. The V gene's germline CDR1 is GTSNPN and CDR2 SVGIG (reference sequence). The V segment lost 3 bases and the J segment 5 bases; nucleotides outside the gene matches: 10. The CDR3 contains 16 residues. The sequenced CDR3 bases are TGTGCCTGGAGGGAGACAGGGGGTGCGGCGACCGGGGAG. Protein: CAWRETGGAATGE. The whole CDR3 is CAWRETGGAATGELFF.

About this clone: The read terminates 3 residues before the CDR3 end, so the remaining end is supplied by the germline J gene. The chain is built from TRBV20-1 and TRBJ2-1; 10 nucleotides line up with TRBD2. Germline trimming cut 5 bases from V and 4 bases from J; bases unmatched to any gene: 8. The CDR3 consists of 15 residues. Per germline, CDR1 DFQATT and CDR2 SNEGSKA (reference sequence). This chain's CDR3 is CSAGRLAGPYNEQFF. The sequenced part of the CDR3 DNA is TGCAGTGCTGGCCGACTAGCGGGTCCTTACAATGAG.

The part of the CDR3 DNA that was read is TGCGCCAGCAGTTCTCAAGTACAGGGCCCTAATGAAAAA. The encoded protein is CASSSQVQGPNEK. The full CDR3 sequence reads CASSSQVQGPNEKLFF. J is TRBJ1-4 and V is TRBV5-1; D possibly corresponds to TRBD1 (6 bases). The read ends 3 residues shy of where the CDR3 ends; the end is completed using the germline J gene. The CDR3 sequence is 16 residues long. Per the germline V gene, CDR1 is SGHRS and CDR2 is YFSETQ. Trimming removed 5 bases from V and 3 bases from J, with 17 bases in between.

This clone is medium-sized by frequency. The sequenced fragment ends 3 residues before the CDR3 boundary, so the rest is inferred from the germline J gene. The chain uses TRBV7-9 and TRBJ2-5; no clear D. V lost 2 bases and J 0 bases, leaving 4 bases between the germline ends. Germline CDR1 is SEHNR and CDR2 is FQNEAQ (reference sequence). The CDR3 covers 13 residues. The chain's CDR3 is CASSLPNQETQYF. The DNA read from the CDR3 is TGTGCCAGCAGCTTACCAAACCAAGAGACC.

As concerns this clone: The missing CDR3 end, 3 residues past where the read stops, is filled in from the germline J gene. The chain has TRBV6-2 or TRBV6-3 and TRBJ1-1; possibly TRBD1 for D (5 bases). The CDR3 totals 14 residues. Per germline, CDR1 MNHEY and CDR2 SVGEGT. V was pared by 6 bases and J by 2 bases, with 13 bases between. CDR3 bases read: TGTGCCAGCAGAAGGTTGACAGAAAACACTGAA. Residues: CASRRLTENTE. The whole CDR3 sequence is CASRRLTENTEAFF.

In the case of this clone: Read sequence stops 3 residues before the CDR3 end, and the germline J gene provides the missing end. The genes are TRBV18 and TRBJ2-2; D unclear. This CDR3 has 15 residues. Germline CDR1 reads KGHSH; CDR2 reads LQKENI. The V gene lost 0 bases and the J gene lost 1 base, with 6 bases spanning the gap. The covered CDR3 bases are TGTGCCAGCTCACCACCGCACGGGAACACCGGGGAG. It specifies CASSPPHGNTGE. The entire CDR3 is CASSPPHGNTGELFF.

CDR3 loop: CASSGYTEAFF. The sequenced CDR3 bases are TGTGCCAGTAGCGGGTACACTGAA. The chain couples TRBV19 to TRBJ1-1, with D unresolved. The CDR3 end falls 3 residues outside the read, so it is completed with the germline J gene. The CDR3 is 11 amino acids. Per the germline V gene, CDR1 is LNHDA and CDR2 is SQIVND (reference sequence). With 6 bases removed from V and 3 bases from J, the gap between germline ends came to 5 bases.

To note about this clone: An end of the junction does not agree with germline; a read error may underlie this. The read comes to an end 3 residues before the CDR3 does, leaving the germline J gene to fill in the end. This sequence joins TRBV29-1 and TRBJ1-1, with TRBD1 as a possible D gene (5 bases). Germline loops: CDR1 SQVTM, CDR2 ANQGSEA. The CDR3 extends over 12 amino acids. The CDR3 reads CSVQRSDTEAFF. The DNA read from the CDR3 is TGCAGCGTTCAGAGGTCGGACACTGAG.

Comments on this clone: With the read ending 3 residues before the CDR3 end, the germline J gene is used to fill in that end. This sample also contains other DNA sequences that code for the same CDR3. The genes are TRBV5-1 and TRBJ2-1; 12 nucleotides match TRBD2. The CDR3 extends over 17 amino acids. Germline V gives CDR1 SGHRS, CDR2 YFSETQ. V trimming: 1 base; J trimming: 3 bases; junction bases outside the gene matches: 5. CDR3 bases read: TGCGCCAGCAGCTTGAGCACTAGCGGGAGGATCTACAATGAG. It specifies CASSLSTSGRIYNE. The whole CDR3 region reads CASSLSTSGRIYNEQFF.

Note on this clone: The read finishes 3 residues shy of the CDR3 end, and the germline J gene is used to complete it. The chain carries TRBV2 and TRBJ2-7; 7 bases line up with TRBD1. The CDR3 covers 16 residues. Looked up from germline, CDR1 is SNHLY and CDR2 is FYNNEI. V gave up 3 bases and J gave up 2 bases; unmatched junction bases: 10. The covered CDR3 bases are TGTGCCAGCAGTGACCCGAGGACAGGAGATCCCTACGAG. This gives the protein CASSDPRTGDPYE. The full CDR3 sequence reads CASSDPRTGDPYEQYF. Supplemented by reference TRBV2 and TRBJ2-7, the full variable domain reads EPEVTQTPSHQVTQMGQEVILRCVPISNHLYFYWYRQILGQKVEFLVSFYNNEISEKSEIFDDQFSVERPDGSNFTLKIRSTKLEDSAMYFCASSDPRTGDPYEQYFGPGTRLTVT.

A remark on this clone: The read finishes 3 residues shy of the CDR3 end, and the germline J gene is used to complete it. This sequence joins TRBV7-9 and TRBJ1-2; TRBD1 agrees at 8 bases. Germline values: CDR1 SEHNR, CDR2 FQNEAQ (reference sequence). This CDR3 comprises 13 residues. V gave up 2 bases and J gave up 6 bases; unmatched junction bases: 2. The CDR3 loop reads CASSLSGGHGYTF. CDR3 DNA, as far as it was read: TGTGCCAGCAGCTTATCAGGGGGCCATGGC.

A note on this clone: The CDR3 end falls 3 residues outside the read, so it is completed with the germline J gene. The rearrangement uses TRBV19 and TRBJ2-2; 11 positions agree with TRBD2. The CDR3 has 18 amino acids. The V gene's germline CDR1 is LNHDA and CDR2 SQIVND (reference sequence). V shed 7 bases, J shed 7 bases, and the junction held 17 bases outside the gene matches. CDR3: CASKIGIAGGPQGGELFF. The covered CDR3 bases are TGTGCCAGTAAAATCGGGATAGCGGGAGGGCCGCAAGGCGGGGAG.

Of note for this clone: The CDR3 extends 3 residues past the end of the read, so its final part is completed from the germline J gene. V gene TRBV6-2 or TRBV6-3 combines with J gene TRBJ1-1; no reliable D call. The length of the CDR3 is 13 residues. The V end lost 4 bases, the J end lost 1 base, and 7 bases lay between the germline ends. CDR1 MNHEY and CDR2 SVGEGT come from the germline V gene. This CDR3 is CASSSRENTEAFF. The sequenced CDR3 bases are TGTGCCAGCAGTTCCCGCGAGAACACTGAA.

Of note for this clone: The read terminates 3 residues ahead of where the CDR3 ends, so the germline J gene completes it. This chain connects TRBV29-1 to TRBJ2-7; 10 bases line up with TRBD1. Germline CDR1 and CDR2: SQVTM and ANQGSEA. The V gene end was trimmed by 4 bases and the J gene end by 4 bases; junction bases not matched to a gene: 1. The CDR3 runs 12 residues. The sequenced part of the CDR3 DNA is TGCAGCGTTGGACAGGGGGCGTACGAG. Translating it yields CSVGQGAYE. The CDR3 as a whole reads CSVGQGAYEQYF.

About this clone: The read comes to an end 3 residues before the CDR3 does, leaving the germline J gene to fill in the end. The chain has TRBV2 and TRBJ1-6, with TRBD1 matching 9 bases. Germline V gives CDR1 SNHLY, CDR2 FYNNEI. V gave up 1 base and J gave up 10 bases; unmatched junction bases: 2. The CDR3 totals 14 residues. The CDR3 reads CASSEGTGVSPLHF. The part of the CDR3 DNA that was read is TGTGCCAGCAGTGAAGGGACAGGGGTCTCACCC.